This TCR beta chain is drawn from a study of CD8+CD57+ T cells in acquired aplastic anemia. Patients included in sequencing had previously demonstrated CD8+CD57+ cell expansion by flow cytometry. Researchers used genomic DNA as the template to profile TCR beta VDJ and CDR3. TCRdb independently ran MiXCR on the reads; one entry per CDR3 protein. Of 75,000 to 80,000 distinct CDR3 sequences listed, roughly two thirds are singletons. CDR3 length equals 15 residues. Trimming left V 2 bases short and J 5 bases short, with 14 bases between. Germline V gene sequence: CDR1 SGHNT, CDR2 YYREEE (reference sequence).

This sequence joins TRBV5-4 and TRBJ2-1, with a tentative D call TRBD1 (5 bases). The sequence came from a human donor with aplastic anemia. Sequenced sample: sorted CD4+, CD8+, or CD8+CD57+ T cells (not recorded which) from PBMCs. The CDR3 loop reads CASSLGHTPDNEQFF. The CDR3 DNA reads TGTGCCAGCAGCTTAGGACACACACCTGACAATGAGCAGTTCTTC.